The 4 T cell receptor beta chains below come from one sample, sequenced in a study of blood T cell repertoires in COVID-19. Produced via immunoSEQ multiplex PCR; TCRdb's table is partial and in-frame only. Of approximately 200,000 clones listed, about 91% were seen once; the top ten hold 4% to 5%. The sample was peripheral blood. Receptor source: a woman aged 25 to 45 with acute or convalescent COVID-19.

The chain uses TRBV28 and TRBJ1-2, with a possible D match to TRBD1 (5 bases). The CDR3 spans 13 residues. Germline V CDR1 and CDR2: MDHEN, SYDVKM. V was shortened by 3 bases and J by 6 bases, with 11 bases between the two germline ends. As DNA, the CDR3 is TGTGCCAGCAGTTTTGGGGGAGGGGATGGCTACACCTTC. Protein product: CASSFGGGDGYTF.

The chain combines TRBV30 with TRBJ1-2; 10 bases are a match to TRBD1. Trimming removed 1 base from V and 2 bases from J; junction bases left unmatched: 4. CDR1 is GTSNPN, CDR2 SVGIG, per germline (reference sequence). The CDR3 totals 15 residues. The CDR3 reads CAWSGDRGGNYGYTF. The CDR3 nucleotides read TGTGCCTGGAGTGGGGACAGGGGTGGGAACTATGGCTACACCTTC.

CDR3 sequence (DNA): TGTGCCAGCACCAGGGTGGCGGATTCACCCCTCCACTTT. It is translated as CASTRVADSPLHF. J is TRBJ1-6 and V is TRBV7-8; D is perhaps TRBD1 (5 bases). CDR1 and CDR2 (germline): SGHVS, FQNEAQ. The CDR3 consists of 13 residues. The germline V and J ends were trimmed by 7 bases and 8 bases, with 12 bases remaining between them.

The chain joins TRBV5-1 to TRBJ2-3; possible D gene TRBD1, 6 bases. The CDR3 covers 13 residues. In germline, CDR1 is SGHRS, CDR2 YFSETQ. Trimming left V 4 bases short and J 4 bases short, with 10 bases between. CDR3: CASSLDSSDTQYF. The DNA for the CDR3 is TGCGCCAGCAGCCTGGACAGTTCAGATACGCAGTATTTT.